Below are 32 T cell receptor beta chains sequenced from a single sample in a study of T cell responses to AZD1222 COVID-19 vaccine. The method was immunoSEQ multiplex PCR; TCRdb's version includes in-frame clones alone and lacks a portion of them. The sample lists about 47,000 clones; 65% to 85% were seen once. This sample comprised peripheral blood, obtained on day 0 of MenACWY control vaccination. Source of these receptors: an adult in good health.

The V and J genes are TRBV12-3 or TRBV12-4 and TRBJ2-5; D unclear. CDR3 length: 13 amino acids. Between the trimmed V and J ends, which lost 3 bases and 4 bases, there was a span of 9 bases. This chain's CDR3 is CASSFRSRETQYF. The CDR3 DNA follows: TGTGCCAGCAGTTTTCGGTCCAGAGAGACCCAGTACTTC.

The chain links TRBV7-9 to TRBJ1-5; D not certain. V lost 5 bases to trimming and J lost 4 bases, with 12 bases between them. This CDR3 has 14 amino acids. Germline CDR1 and CDR2: SEHNR and FQNEAQ (reference sequence). CDR3 amino acids: CASSPQAPNQPQHF. The CDR3, as DNA: TGTGCCAGCAGCCCCCAGGCCCCAAATCAGCCCCAGCATTTT. The variable domain in full, with the rest retrieved from reference TRBV7-9 and TRBJ1-5, is DTGVSQNPRHKITKRGQNVTFRCDPISEHNRLYWYRQTLGQGPEFLTYFQNEAQLEKSRLLSDRFSAERPKGSFSTLEIQRTEQGDSAMYLCASSPQAPNQPQHFGDGTRLSIL.

This clone showed up just a few times. The chain is built from TRBV30 and TRBJ1-4; possibly TRBD1 for D (6 bases). V was pared by 7 bases and J by 7 bases, with 19 bases between. CDR3 size: 14 residues. Germline CDR1 is GTSNPN and CDR2 is SVGIG (reference sequence). CDR3 bases: TGTGCCTTATCACAACAGGGTATAGGTGAAAAACTGTTTTTT. This codes for CALSQQGIGEKLFF.

The V call is TRBV5-6, the J call TRBJ2-7; TRBD2 might be the D (5 bases). In germline, CDR1 is SGHDT, CDR2 YYEEEE. The CDR3 length is 12 residues. Trimming left V 4 bases short and J 1 base short, with 6 bases between. The CDR3 DNA sequence: TGTGCCAGCAGCCGACTATCCTACGAGCAGTACGTC. Translation: CASSRLSYEQYV.

The V gene is TRBV19, the J gene TRBJ1-2; D is unresolved. The CDR3 is 15 residues long. V gave up 9 bases and J gave up 1 base, with 18 bases separating them. CDR1 LNHDA and CDR2 SQIVND come from the germline V gene (reference sequence). CDR3 sequence (DNA): TGTGCCAGCAGTGATTGGGCTAGGAATAACTATGGCTACACCTTC. Translating it yields CASSDWARNNYGYTF.

This clone has ten or more counts. The chain recombines TRBV6-4 with TRBJ2-1; D call uncertain. V was shortened by 3 bases and J by 0 bases, with 6 bases between the two germline ends. CDR3 length equals 14 residues. Germline assignment: CDR1 MRHNA and CDR2 SNTAGT. This CDR3 reads CASSETGSYNEQFF. CDR3 nucleotides: TGTGCCAGCAGTGAAACCGGCTCCTACAATGAGCAGTTCTTC.

The gene calls are TRBV10-3 and TRBJ1-5; 8 bases match TRBD1. Germline values: CDR1 ENHRY, CDR2 SYGVKD. Unmatched junction bases numbered 5, after V lost 0 bases and J lost 7 bases. This CDR3 is built from 15 residues. DNA of the CDR3: TGTGCCATCAGTGAGTCCCAGGGGGCCGGACAGCCCCAGCATTTT. Translated, it gives CAISESQGAGQPQHF.

This chain uses TRBV29-1 with TRBJ1-2; D not resolved. Trimming removed 4 bases from V and 3 bases from J, with 12 bases in between. The CDR3 sequence is 13 residues long. Germline lookup yields CDR1 SQVTM and CDR2 ANQGSEA. Written as DNA, the CDR3 is TGCAGCGTTGCGGGCAAGCTAGACTATGGCTACACCTTC. This translates into CSVAGKLDYGYTF.

The chain carries TRBV6-6 and TRBJ1-6; D gene unclear. Trimming took 7 bases from V and 2 from J, leaving 9 bases between them. Germline V gene sequence: CDR1 MNHNY, CDR2 SVGAGI (reference sequence). This CDR3 spans 14 amino acids. The CDR3 spells CASIGGAYNSPLHF. The CDR3, as DNA: TGTGCCAGCATAGGTGGAGCCTATAATTCACCCCTCCACTTT.

The chain uses TRBV7-9 and TRBJ1-4; D call uncertain. The V and J ends lost 5 bases and 13 bases respectively, with 20 bases between them. The CDR3 runs to 14 residues. The V gene's germline CDR1 is SEHNR and CDR2 FQNEAQ (reference sequence). The CDR3: CASSQEGSRAGLFF. DNA for the CDR3: TGTGCCAGCAGCCAGGAGGGAAGCCGTGCTGGACTGTTTTTT.

This clone is medium-sized within its sample. The chain employs TRBV5-1 and TRBJ2-2; the D gene is possibly TRBD2 (6 bases). Germline CDR1 and CDR2: SGHRS and YFSETQ. The CDR3 is 15 residues long. V was pared by 0 bases and J by 3 bases, with 9 bases between. CDR3 sequence reads: CASSLGSGDTGELFF. CDR3 DNA: TGCGCCAGCAGCTTGGGATCGGGAGACACCGGGGAGCTGTTTTTT.

The chain couples TRBV27 to TRBJ1-1; the match to TRBD1 covers 9 bases. The CDR3 sequence is 14 residues long. Germline assignment: CDR1 MNHEY and CDR2 SMNVEV (reference sequence). V dropped 6 bases and J dropped 5; count of bases not matched to a gene: 7. CDR3 in amino acids: CASRPGQGTTEAFF. In nucleotides, the CDR3 is TGTGCCAGCAGACCCGGACAGGGGACAACTGAAGCTTTCTTT.

The gene calls are TRBV10-3 and TRBJ1-1, with D hard to call. Between the trimmed V and J ends, which lost 4 bases and 5 bases, there was a span of 5 bases. The germline CDR1 and CDR2 sequences are ENHRY and SYGVKD. CDR3 length: 11 residues. The CDR3 region is CAISARTEAFF. CDR3 nucleotide sequence: TGTGCCATCAGTGCGAGGACTGAAGCTTTCTTT.

The J gene is TRBJ1-2, the V gene TRBV29-1; 9 bases fit TRBD1. V lost 7 bases and J lost 6; bases outside the gene matches: 6. The length of the CDR3 is 12 residues. Germline assignment: CDR1 SQVTM and CDR2 ANQGSEA. The chain's CDR3 is CSATGGGDGYTF. The DNA for the CDR3 is TGCAGCGCCACAGGGGGCGGGGATGGCTACACCTTC. The full variable domain, in which reference TRBV29-1 and TRBJ1-2 provide the parts outside the CDR3, is SAVISQKPSRDICQRGTSLTIQCQVDSQVTMMFWYRQQPGQSLTLIATANQGSEATYESGFVIDKFPISRPNLTFSTLTVSNMSPEDSSIYLCSATGGGDGYTFGSGTRLTVV.

J is TRBJ1-1 and V is TRBV7-2; D remains ambiguous. The length of the CDR3 is 13 residues. Germline CDR1 SGHTA, CDR2 FQGNSA. Trimming removed 2 bases from V and 4 bases from J, with 8 bases in between. CDR3 nucleotide sequence: TGTGCCAGCAGCTTAACGGCAGCCACTGAAGCTTTCTTT. Translation gives CASSLTAATEAFF.

This chain joins TRBV14 and TRBJ2-1; 7 nucleotides match TRBD2. From germline, CDR1 is SGHDN and CDR2 FVKESK. The CDR3 runs 15 residues. J was trimmed by 5 bases and V by 4 bases; bases with no gene match: 8. DNA for the CDR3: TGTGCCAGCAGCCCTTTTGGGGGAGGGCACAATGAGCAGTTCTTC. This translates into CASSPFGGGHNEQFF. The whole variable domain, remainder taken from reference TRBV14 and TRBJ2-1, is EAGVTQFPSHSVIEKGQTVTLRCDPISGHDNLYWYRRVMGKEIKFLLHFVKESKQDESGMPNNRFLAERTGGTYSTLKVQPAELEDSGVYFCASSPFGGGHNEQFFGPGTRLTVL.

This chain links TRBV5-6 with TRBJ2-7, with TRBD2 matching over 7 bases. J lost 2 bases, V lost 6 bases, and 8 bases had no gene match. Germline lookup yields CDR1 SGHDT and CDR2 YYEEEE. The CDR3 runs 14 residues. The chain's CDR3 is CASTEGLLAYEQYF. CDR3 sequence (DNA): TGTGCCAGCACCGAGGGACTACTTGCCTACGAGCAGTACTTC.

The chain links TRBV7-9 to TRBJ1-3, with D unclear. The V end lost 4 bases, the J end lost 0 bases, and 7 bases lay between the germline ends. CDR3 size: 14 residues. From germline, CDR1 is SEHNR and CDR2 FQNEAQ (reference sequence). DNA for the CDR3: TGTGCCAGCAGCTCCGGCTTCTCTGGAAACACCATATATTTT. It specifies CASSSGFSGNTIYF.

Here the CDR3 reads CASSNTPGNTEAFF. CDR3 in DNA: TGTGCCAGCAGCAACACCCCAGGGAACACTGAAGCTTTCTTT. The chain joins TRBV7-9 to TRBJ1-1, with D uncertain. Germline assignment: CDR1 SEHNR and CDR2 FQNEAQ (reference sequence). The CDR3 extends over 14 amino acids. Deletions cut 5 bases from V and 1 base from J, with 11 bases between.

The rearrangement joins TRBV7-9 to TRBJ2-3; D call uncertain. The CDR3 length is 14 residues. CDR1 is SEHNR and CDR2 is FQNEAQ in the germline V gene (reference sequence). Trimming shortened V by 7 bases and J by 2 bases, and 13 bases separated the two germline ends. DNA of the CDR3: TGTGCCAGCACCCTGGAACAGATCACAGATACGCAGTATTTT. Translation gives CASTLEQITDTQYF.

The CDR3 region is CASRTAGGPPYEQYF. The CDR3, as DNA: TGCGCCAGCAGGACAGCGGGAGGGCCACCCTACGAGCAGTACTTC. The chain couples TRBV5-1 to TRBJ2-7; TRBD2 aligns across 10 bases. There are 15 residues in the CDR3. Germline lookup yields CDR1 SGHRS and CDR2 YFSETQ. V dropped 5 bases and J dropped 2; count of bases not matched to a gene: 7.

The genes are TRBV5-1 and TRBJ1-2; TRBD1 matches 7 bases. From germline, CDR1 is SGHRS and CDR2 YFSETQ. The CDR3 is 14 residues long. The J segment lost 7 bases and the V segment lost 4 bases, leaving 10 bases of the junction unmatched. The CDR3 sequence is CASSTSGTVPGYTF. Here the CDR3 DNA reads TGCGCCAGCAGCACTTCCGGGACAGTTCCTGGCTACACCTTC.

The rearrangement uses TRBV5-1 and TRBJ2-2, with D tentatively TRBD1 (7 bases). CDR3 size: 15 residues. The germline V gene has CDR1 SGHRS and CDR2 YFSETQ. V gave up 8 bases and J gave up 4 bases, with 18 bases separating them. The CDR3 protein is CASTGELGSTGELFF. Here the CDR3 DNA reads TGCGCCAGTACAGGGGAGCTCGGGAGCACCGGGGAGCTGTTTTTT.

The CDR3 protein is CASISDRGNEKLFF. The DNA for the CDR3 is TGTGCCAGCATTTCGGACAGGGGGAATGAAAAACTGTTTTTT. V usage is TRBV2 and J usage is TRBJ1-4, with 10 bases identical to TRBD1. V was clipped by 7 bases and J by 5 bases; unmatched bases: 4. Germline assignment: CDR1 SNHLY and CDR2 FYNNEI. The CDR3 has 14 amino acids.

CDR3: CASSYGGRGNSPLHF. As DNA, the CDR3 is TGTGCCAGCAGTTACGGGGGGCGGGGAAATTCACCCCTCCACTTT. The chain links TRBV6-2 or TRBV6-3 to TRBJ1-6; perhaps TRBD1 as D (6 bases). The ends were cut back, 2 bases at V and 7 bases at J, with 12 bases in the middle. This CDR3 is built from 15 residues. Germline V CDR1 and CDR2: MNHEY, SVGEGT.

The chain has TRBV24-1 and TRBJ2-3; 14 nucleotides align to TRBD2. The CDR3 totals 20 residues. The V gene end was trimmed by 2 bases and the J gene end by 4 bases; junction bases not matched to a gene: 13. The germline V gene encodes CDR1 KGHDR and CDR2 SFDVKD. CDR3 coding DNA: TGTGCCACCAGTGATTACCTGCCGGGACTAGCGGGAGAAGGCCCAGATACGCAGTATTTT. Protein: CATSDYLPGLAGEGPDTQYF.

This clone was observed a handful of times. The CDR3 is CASSEALQGEAFF. CDR3 coding DNA: TGTGCCAGCAGTGAAGCGCTTCAGGGTGAAGCTTTCTTT. The chain employs TRBV6-1 and TRBJ1-1; D is perhaps TRBD1 (5 bases). Trimming removed 0 bases from V and 7 bases from J, with 9 bases in between. Germline V CDR1 and CDR2: MNHNS, SASEGT. The CDR3 covers 13 residues.

CDR3 bases: TGTGCCAGCTCAAACCTGGGCCAGGGGGCGCTTGAAGCTTTCTTT. As protein: CASSNLGQGALEAFF. The genes are TRBV18 and TRBJ1-1, with TRBD1 matching 8 bases. Germline values: CDR1 KGHSH, CDR2 LQKENI. The CDR3 spans 15 residues. The V gene end was trimmed by 5 bases and the J gene end by 7 bases; junction bases not matched to a gene: 12.

Only a few counts were recorded for this clone. The chain joins TRBV3-1 (or the pseudogene TRBV3-2) to TRBJ1-5; D possibly corresponds to TRBD1 (6 bases). This CDR3 is built from 13 residues. Germline CDR1 is LGHDT and CDR2 is YNNKEL (reference sequence). V lost 4 bases and J 4 bases, leaving 8 bases between the germline ends. The CDR3: CASSRTENQPQHF. The DNA for the CDR3 is TGTGCCAGCAGCCGGACAGAGAATCAGCCCCAGCATTTT.

The chain combines TRBV5-3 with TRBJ2-7; tentatively, D is TRBD1 (6 bases). TRBV5-3 is given ORF status, its function remaining uncertain. Between the trimmed V and J ends, which lost 3 bases and 4 bases, there was a span of 14 bases. The CDR3 is 14 amino acids. The CDR3 bases are TGTGCCAGAAGCTATAGAACAGGGTCTTACGAGCAGTACTTC. Its protein product is CARSYRTGSYEQYF.

The chain carries TRBV18 and TRBJ1-3; D is uncertain. Per the germline V gene, CDR1 is KGHSH and CDR2 is LQKENI. V was pared by 2 bases and J by 2 bases, with 7 bases between. The CDR3 spans 14 residues. The CDR3 reads CASSPGSPGNTIYF. The CDR3 region has the DNA TGTGCCAGCTCACCAGGGTCTCCTGGAAACACCATATATTTT.

Here the CDR3 reads CASSPSRQDNEKLFF. The CDR3 nucleotides read TGCGCCAGCAGCCCCAGCCGACAGGATAATGAAAAACTGTTTTTT. The chain links TRBV5-1 to TRBJ1-4; a weak D match, TRBD1 (6 bases). The germline gives CDR1 SGHRS, CDR2 YFSETQ. V was trimmed by 4 bases and J by 4 bases, leaving 14 bases between them. The CDR3 has 15 amino acids.